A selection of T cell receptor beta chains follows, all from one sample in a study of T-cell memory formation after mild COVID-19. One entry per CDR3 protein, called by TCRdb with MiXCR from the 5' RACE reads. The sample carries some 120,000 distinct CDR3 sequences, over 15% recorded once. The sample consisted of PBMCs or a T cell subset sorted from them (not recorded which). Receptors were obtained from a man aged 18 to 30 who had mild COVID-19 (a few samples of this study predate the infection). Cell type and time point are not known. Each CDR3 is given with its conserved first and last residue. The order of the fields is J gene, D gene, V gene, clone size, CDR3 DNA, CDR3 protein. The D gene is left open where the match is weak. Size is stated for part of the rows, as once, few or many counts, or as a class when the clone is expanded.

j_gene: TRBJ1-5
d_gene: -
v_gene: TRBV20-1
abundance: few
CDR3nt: TGCAGTGCTAGAGGCCCTGGGCAGAATAGCAATCAGCCCCAGCATTTT
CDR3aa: CSARGPGQNSNQPQHF

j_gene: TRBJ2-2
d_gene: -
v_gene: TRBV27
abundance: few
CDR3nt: TGTGCCAGCAGCCGTGGGGGGGCGTACACCGGGGAGCTGTTTTTT
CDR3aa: CASSRGGAYTGELFF

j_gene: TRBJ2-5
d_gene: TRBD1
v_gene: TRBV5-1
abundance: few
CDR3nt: TGCGCCAGCAGCACCGAGGGGGCGGTGGAGACCCAGTACTTC
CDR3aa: CASSTEGAVETQYF

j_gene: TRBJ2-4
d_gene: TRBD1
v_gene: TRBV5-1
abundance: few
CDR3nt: TGCGCCAGCAGCAAACAACAGGGGTCCAAAAACATTCAGTACTTC
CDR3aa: CASSKQQGSKNIQYF

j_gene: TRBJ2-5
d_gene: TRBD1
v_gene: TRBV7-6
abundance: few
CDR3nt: TGTGCCAGCACGACAGGGGCGTACGAGACCCAGTACTTC
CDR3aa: CASTTGAYETQYF

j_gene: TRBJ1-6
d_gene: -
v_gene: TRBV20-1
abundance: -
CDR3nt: TGCAGTGCGCGAGTCCAGGGTGGAGATTCACCCCTCCACTTT
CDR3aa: CSARVQGGDSPLHF

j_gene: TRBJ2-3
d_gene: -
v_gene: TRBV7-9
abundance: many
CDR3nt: TGTGCCAGCAGCTTAAGGACTAACACAGATACGCAGTATTTT
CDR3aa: CASSLRTNTDTQYF

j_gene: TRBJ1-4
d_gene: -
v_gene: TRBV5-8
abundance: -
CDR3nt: TGTGCCAGCAGCTCCGGGAATCGAGGCTCGCCCGAAAAACTGTTTTTT
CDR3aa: CASSSGNRGSPEKLFF

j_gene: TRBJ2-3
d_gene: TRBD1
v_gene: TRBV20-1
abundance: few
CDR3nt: TGCAGTGCTAGAGATCCGGACAGGGGGTACACAGATACGCAGTATTTT
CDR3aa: CSARDPDRGYTDTQYF

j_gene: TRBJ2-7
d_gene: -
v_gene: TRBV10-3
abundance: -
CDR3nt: TGTGCCATCAGTGAGGGACAAACCTACGAGCAGTACTTC
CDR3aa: CAISEGQTYEQYF

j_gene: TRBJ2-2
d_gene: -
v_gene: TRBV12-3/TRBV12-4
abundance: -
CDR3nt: TGTGCCAGCAGCACAGACACCGTGGAGCTGTTTTTT
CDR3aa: CASSTDTVELFF

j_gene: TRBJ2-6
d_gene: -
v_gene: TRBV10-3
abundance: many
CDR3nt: TGTGCCATCAGTGAGTCAAACTCTGGGGCCAACGTCCTGACTTTC
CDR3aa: CAISESNSGANVLTF

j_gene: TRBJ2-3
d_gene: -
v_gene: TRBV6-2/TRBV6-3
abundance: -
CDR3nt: TGTGCCAGCAGGGAGGGACTTACCACAGATACGCAGTATTTT
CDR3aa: CASREGLTTDTQYF

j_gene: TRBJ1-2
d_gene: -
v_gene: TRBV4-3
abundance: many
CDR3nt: TGCGCCAGCAGCCAAGATTGGGGGAACTATGGCTACACCTTC
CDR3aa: CASSQDWGNYGYTF

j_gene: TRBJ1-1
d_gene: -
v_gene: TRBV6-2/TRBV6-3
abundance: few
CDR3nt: TGTGCCAGCAGTTACCATACTGAAGCTTTCTTT
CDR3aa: CASSYHTEAFF

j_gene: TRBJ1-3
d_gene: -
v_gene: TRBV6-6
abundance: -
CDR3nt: TGTGCCAGCAGGTCGGTAGGGGCCACTACTGGAAACACCATATATTTT
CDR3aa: CASRSVGATTGNTIYF

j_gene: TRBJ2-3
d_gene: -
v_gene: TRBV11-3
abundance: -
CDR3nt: TGTGCCAGCAGCTTAGGGGTTTCGCACACCACAGATACGCAGTATTTT
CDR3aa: CASSLGVSHTTDTQYF

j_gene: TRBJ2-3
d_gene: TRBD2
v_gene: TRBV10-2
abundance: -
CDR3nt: TGCGCCAGCAGTGATTTGGCGGGGGGGTCAGATACGCAGTATTTT
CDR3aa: CASSDLAGGSDTQYF

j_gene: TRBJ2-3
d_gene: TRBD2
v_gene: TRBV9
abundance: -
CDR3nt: TGTGCCAGCAGCCCCCTCTTTCGTAGCGGGAGCACAGATACGCAGTATTTT
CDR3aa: CASSPLFRSGSTDTQYF

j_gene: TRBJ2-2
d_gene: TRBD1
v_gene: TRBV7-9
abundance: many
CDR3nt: TGTGCCAGCAGCGTGGGACAGACGAACACCGGGGAGCTGTTTTTT
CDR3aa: CASSVGQTNTGELFF

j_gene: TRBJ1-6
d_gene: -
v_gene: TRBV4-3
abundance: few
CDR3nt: TGCGCCAGCAGCCAAGAGCAAAACAGCCTTACTTCACCCCTCCACTTT
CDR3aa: CASSQEQNSLTSPLHF

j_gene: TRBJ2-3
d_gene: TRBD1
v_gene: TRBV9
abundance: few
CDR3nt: TGTGCCAATGGAGAGTGCCCGGGACAGGGGTCCACAGATACGCAGTATTTT
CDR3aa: CANGECPGQGSTDTQYF

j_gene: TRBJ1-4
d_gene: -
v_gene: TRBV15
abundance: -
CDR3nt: TGTGCCACCAGCAGACCCCTCACAGGTCAGGTACCGGAAAAACTGTTTTTT
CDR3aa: CATSRPLTGQVPEKLFF

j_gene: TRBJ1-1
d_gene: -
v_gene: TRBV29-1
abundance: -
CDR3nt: TGCAGCGTTGATAGAATGGGCACACGCACTGAAGCTTTCTTT
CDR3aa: CSVDRMGTRTEAFF

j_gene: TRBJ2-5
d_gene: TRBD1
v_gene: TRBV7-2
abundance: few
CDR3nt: TGTGCCAGCAGCCCCATTACAGGGGGAGAGACCCAGTACTTC
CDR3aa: CASSPITGGETQYF

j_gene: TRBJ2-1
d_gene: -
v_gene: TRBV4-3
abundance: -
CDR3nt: TGCGCCAGCAGCCAAGTCGGGACCTACAATGAGCAGTTCTTC
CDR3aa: CASSQVGTYNEQFF

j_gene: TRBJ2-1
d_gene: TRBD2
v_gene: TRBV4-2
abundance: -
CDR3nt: TGTGCCAGCAGCCATCCTCTAGCGGGGGGGACGTATGAGCAGTTCTTC
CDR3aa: CASSHPLAGGTYEQFF

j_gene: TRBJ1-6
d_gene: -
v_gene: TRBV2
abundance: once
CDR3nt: TGTGCCAGCAGTGGTGAGGGGAGAGGGTCACCCCTCCACTTT
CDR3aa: CASSGEGRGSPLHF

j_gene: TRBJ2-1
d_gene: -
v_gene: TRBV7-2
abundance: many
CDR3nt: TGTGCCAGCAGCTTAGTCGGCGATAGTGAGCAGTTCTTC
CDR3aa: CASSLVGDSEQFF

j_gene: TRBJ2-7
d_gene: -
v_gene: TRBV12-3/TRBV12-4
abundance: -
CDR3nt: TGTGCCAGCAGGGGCAGGGGCAGGGGCACATCCGTCCACGAGCAGTACTTC
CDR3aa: CASRGRGRGTSVHEQYF

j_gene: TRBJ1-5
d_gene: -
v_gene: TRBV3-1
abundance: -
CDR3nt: TGTGCCAGCAGCCTCGGTTGGAGCAATCAGCCCCAGCATTTT
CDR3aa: CASSLGWSNQPQHF

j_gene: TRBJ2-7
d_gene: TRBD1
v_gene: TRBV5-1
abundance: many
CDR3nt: TGCGCCAGCAGCCTCGGAACCGGGACAGGAGACCTATTC
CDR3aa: CASSLGTGTGDLF

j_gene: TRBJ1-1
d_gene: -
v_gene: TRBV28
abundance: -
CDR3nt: TGTGCCAGCAGTGCGCCTCGTGGGGGCACTGAAGCTTTCTTT
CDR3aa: CASSAPRGGTEAFF

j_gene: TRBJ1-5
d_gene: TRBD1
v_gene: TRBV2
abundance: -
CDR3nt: TGTGCCAGCAGTGGTCAGGGGGCGGCTCAGCCCCAGCATTTT
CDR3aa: CASSGQGAAQPQHF

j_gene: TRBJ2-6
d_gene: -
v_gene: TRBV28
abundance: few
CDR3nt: TGTGCCACCTCGAGGGGATCTGGGGCCAACGTCCTGACTTTC
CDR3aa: CATSRGSGANVLTF

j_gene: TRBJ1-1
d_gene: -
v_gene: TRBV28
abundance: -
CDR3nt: TGTGCCAGCAAAACCTTGAACACTGAAGCTTTCTTT
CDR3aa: CASKTLNTEAFF

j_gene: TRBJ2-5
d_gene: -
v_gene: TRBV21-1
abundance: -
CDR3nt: TGTGCCAGCAGCAAAGGCCCTCCTACAGGGTTTCTAGGTGGAGAGACCCAGTACTTC
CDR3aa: CASSKGPPTGFLGGETQYF

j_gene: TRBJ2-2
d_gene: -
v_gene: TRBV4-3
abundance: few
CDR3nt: TGCGCCAGCAGCCCCGGTTGGAACACCGGGGAGCTGTTTTTT
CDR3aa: CASSPGWNTGELFF

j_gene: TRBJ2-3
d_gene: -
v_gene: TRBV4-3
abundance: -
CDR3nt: TGCGCCAGCAGCCAAGAAAGGCACACAGATACGCAGTATTTT
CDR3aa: CASSQERHTDTQYF

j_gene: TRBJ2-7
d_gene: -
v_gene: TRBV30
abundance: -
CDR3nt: TGTGCCTGGAGTGTACGAGGACCGCTATCCGAGCAGTACTTC
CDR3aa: CAWSVRGPLSEQYF

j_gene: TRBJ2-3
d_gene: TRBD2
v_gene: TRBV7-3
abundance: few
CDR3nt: TGTGCCAGCCGTAGCGGGGGGGCCTCAGATACGCAGTATTTT
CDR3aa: CASRSGGASDTQYF

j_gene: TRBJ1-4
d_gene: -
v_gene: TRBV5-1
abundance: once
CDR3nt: TGCGCCAGCAGCAGGGACTCTTACATCGCAACTAATGAAAAACTGTTTTTT
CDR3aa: CASSRDSYIATNEKLFF

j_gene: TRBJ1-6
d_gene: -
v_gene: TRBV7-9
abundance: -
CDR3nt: TGTGCCAGCAGCCTACTGCCGGGGGGAAATTCACCCCTCCACTTT
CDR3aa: CASSLLPGGNSPLHF

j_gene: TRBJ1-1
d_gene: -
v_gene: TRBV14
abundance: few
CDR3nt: TGTGCCAGCAGCCAAGTTTCAGGGTTCACTGAAGCTTTCTTT
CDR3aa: CASSQVSGFTEAFF

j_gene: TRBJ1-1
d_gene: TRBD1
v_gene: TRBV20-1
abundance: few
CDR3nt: TGCAGTGCCACGACAGGGCTGGACACTGAAGCTTTCTTT
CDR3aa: CSATTGLDTEAFF

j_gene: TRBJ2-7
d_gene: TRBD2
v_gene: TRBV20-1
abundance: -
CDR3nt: TGCAGTGCTAGAGTCGGGACTAGCGGGGTCTACGAGCAGTACTTC
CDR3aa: CSARVGTSGVYEQYF

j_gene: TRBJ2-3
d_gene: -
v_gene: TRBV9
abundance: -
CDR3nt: TGTGCCAGCAGCTCCTTCGCCAAGATTTCTAGCACAGATACGCAGTATTTT
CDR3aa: CASSSFAKISSTDTQYF

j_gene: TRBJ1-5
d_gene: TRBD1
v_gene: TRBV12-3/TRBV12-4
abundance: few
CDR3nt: TGTGCCAGCACCCGGACAGGGACGGGAAGAGTTGATCAGCCCCAGCATTTT
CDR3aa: CASTRTGTGRVDQPQHF

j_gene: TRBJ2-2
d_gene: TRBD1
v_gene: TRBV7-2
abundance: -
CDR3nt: TGTGCCAGCAGCTTACGACAGGGGGACACCGGGGAGCTGTTTTTT
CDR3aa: CASSLRQGDTGELFF

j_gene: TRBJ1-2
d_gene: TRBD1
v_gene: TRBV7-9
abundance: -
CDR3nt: TGTGCCAGCAGCTTCTCAGGGACAGCTAACTATGGCTACACCTTC
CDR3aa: CASSFSGTANYGYTF

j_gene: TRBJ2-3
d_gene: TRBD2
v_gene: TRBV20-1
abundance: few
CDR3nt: TGCAGTGTTGTCAATAGCGGGGCCGCAGATACGCAGTATTTT
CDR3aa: CSVVNSGAADTQYF

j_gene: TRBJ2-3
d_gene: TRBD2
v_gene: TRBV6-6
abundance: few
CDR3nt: TGTGCCAGCAGTTTCCTGACCGGGACTAGCGGGGCTAAGGATACGCAGTATTTT
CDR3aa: CASSFLTGTSGAKDTQYF

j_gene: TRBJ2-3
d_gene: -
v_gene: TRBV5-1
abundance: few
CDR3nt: TGCGCCAGCAGCTCCCCCCTAGGGGACACCATAGATACGCAGTATTTT
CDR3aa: CASSSPLGDTIDTQYF